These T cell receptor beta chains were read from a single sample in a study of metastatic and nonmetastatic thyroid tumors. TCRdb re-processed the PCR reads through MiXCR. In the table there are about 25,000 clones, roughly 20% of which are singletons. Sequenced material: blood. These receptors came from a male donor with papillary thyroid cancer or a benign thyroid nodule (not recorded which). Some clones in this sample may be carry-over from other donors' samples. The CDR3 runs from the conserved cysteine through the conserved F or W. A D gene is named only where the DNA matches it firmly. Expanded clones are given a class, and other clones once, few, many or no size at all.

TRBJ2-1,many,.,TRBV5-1,TGCGCCAGCAGCTCCTACCTAGACAGCCCCTACAATGAGCAGTTCTTC,CASSSYLDSPYNEQFF
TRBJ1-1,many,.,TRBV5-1,TGCGCCAGCAGCTTTCAGCAGGGAATGAACACTGAAGCTTTCTTT,CASSFQQGMNTEAFF
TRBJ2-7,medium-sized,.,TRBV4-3,TGCGCCAGCAGCCAGGAAGACAGCCATTACTACGAGCAGTACTTC,CASSQEDSHYYEQYF
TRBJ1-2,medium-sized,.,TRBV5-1,TGCGCCAGCAGCTTGGATGGCCGAAACGTCTATGGCTACACCTTC,CASSLDGRNVYGYTF
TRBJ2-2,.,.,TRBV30,TGTGCCAGGAGTAGGGGGACCGGGGAGCTGTTTTTT,CARSRGTGELFF
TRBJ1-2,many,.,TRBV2,TGTGCCAGCAGTCTGGGACGGGGAGCTAACTATGGCTACACCTTC,CASSLGRGANYGYTF
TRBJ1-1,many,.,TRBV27,TGTGCCAGCAGGCTAGTTCCGAACACTGAAGCTTTCTTT,CASRLVPNTEAFF
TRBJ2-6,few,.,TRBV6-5,TGTGCCAGCAGTTACAATGCGGTAGCGTCTGGGTCCAACGTCCTGACTTTC,CASSYNAVASGSNVLTF
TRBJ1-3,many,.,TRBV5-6,TGTGCCAGCAGCCCCCGGACGGCCTCTGGAAACACCATATATTTT,CASSPRTASGNTIYF
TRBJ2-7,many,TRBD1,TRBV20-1,TGCAGTGCTAGAGACGGACAGGGAATCTCCGACGAGCAGTACTTC,CSARDGQGISDEQYF
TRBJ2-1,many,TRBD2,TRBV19,TGTGCCAGTAGTATGTTCTGGCTAGCGGGAGAGTTAGGTGAGCAGTTCTTC,CASSMFWLAGELGEQFF
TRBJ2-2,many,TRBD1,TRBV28,TGTGCCAGCACTTGGACAGGAACGAACACCGGGGAGCTGTTTTTT,CASTWTGTNTGELFF
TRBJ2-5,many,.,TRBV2,TGTGCCAGCAGTGAAGGGCGAGAGACCCAGTACTTC,CASSEGRETQYF
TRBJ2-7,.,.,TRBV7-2,TGTGCCAGCCGGCGGGGAAACTACGAGCAGTACTTC,CASRRGNYEQYF
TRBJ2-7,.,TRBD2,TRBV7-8,TGTGCCAGCATCTTATTTGCGGGAGTCCACTACGAGCAGTACTTC,CASILFAGVHYEQYF
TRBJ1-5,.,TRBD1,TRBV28,TGTCCCAGCAGTTTAAAAGGTAGGACAGGGGGCTGGCGGCCCCAGCATTTT,CPSSLKGRTGGWRPQHF
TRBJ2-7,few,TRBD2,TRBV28,TGTGCCAGCAGTTCGGGACTAGCGGGGAACCTTCCCTCATACGAGCAGTACTTC,CASSSGLAGNLPSYEQYF
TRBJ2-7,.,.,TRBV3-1,TGTGCCAGCAGCCAAGAATCACGGAGGGAGCAGTACTTC,CASSQESRREQYF
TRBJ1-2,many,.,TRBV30,TGTGCCTGGGGTAAAGGACACGGCGGGGGCTACACCTTC,CAWGKGHGGGYTF
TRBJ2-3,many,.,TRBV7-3,TGTGCCAGCAGCCCGGATAGAATGGATACGCAGTATTTT,CASSPDRMDTQYF
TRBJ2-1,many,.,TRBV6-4,TGTGCCAGCAGTGACGGGGGCGAGGGTATAGGTGAGCAGTTCTTC,CASSDGGEGIGEQFF
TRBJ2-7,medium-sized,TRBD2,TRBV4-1,TGCGCCAGCAGCCAAGGGCTAGCGGTTGCCTACGAGCAGTACTTC,CASSQGLAVAYEQYF
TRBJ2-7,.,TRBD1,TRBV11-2,TGTGCCAGCAGCCCTTACGCGACAGGGGGTAGAAACGAGCAGTACTTC,CASSPYATGGRNEQYF
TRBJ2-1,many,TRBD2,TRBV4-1,TGCGCCAGCAGCCAGAGGCCGGGACTAGCTAGGAATGAGCAGTTCTTC,CASSQRPGLARNEQFF
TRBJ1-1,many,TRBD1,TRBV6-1,TGTGCCGTCGACAGGGGGCGGAACACTGAAGCTTTCTTT,CAVDRGRNTEAFF
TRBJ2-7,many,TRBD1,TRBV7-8,TGTGCCAGCAGCCCAGGACAGGGGGTCTCCTACGAGCAGTACTTC,CASSPGQGVSYEQYF